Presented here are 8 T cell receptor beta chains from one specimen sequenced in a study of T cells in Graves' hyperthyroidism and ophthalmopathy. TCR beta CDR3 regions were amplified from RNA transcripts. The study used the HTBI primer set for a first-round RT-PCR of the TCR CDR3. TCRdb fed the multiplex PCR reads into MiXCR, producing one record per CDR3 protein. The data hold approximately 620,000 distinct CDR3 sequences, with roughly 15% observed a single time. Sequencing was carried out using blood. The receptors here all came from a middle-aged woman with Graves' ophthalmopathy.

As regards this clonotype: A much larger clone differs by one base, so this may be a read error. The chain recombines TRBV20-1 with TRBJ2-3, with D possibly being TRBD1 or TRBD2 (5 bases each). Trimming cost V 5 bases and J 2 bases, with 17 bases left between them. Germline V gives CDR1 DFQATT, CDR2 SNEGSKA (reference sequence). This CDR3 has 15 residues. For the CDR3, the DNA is TGCAGTGCTTATACAGGTCGGGGCCACACAGATACGCAGTATTTT. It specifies CSAYTGRGHTDTQYF.

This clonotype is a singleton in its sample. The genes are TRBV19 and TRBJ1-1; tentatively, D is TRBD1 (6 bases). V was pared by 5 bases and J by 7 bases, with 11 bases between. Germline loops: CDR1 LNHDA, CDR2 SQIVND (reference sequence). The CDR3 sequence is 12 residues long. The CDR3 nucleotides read TGTGCCAGTAGTCCAGGGACACTTGAAGCTTTCTTT. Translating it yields CASSPGTLEAFF.

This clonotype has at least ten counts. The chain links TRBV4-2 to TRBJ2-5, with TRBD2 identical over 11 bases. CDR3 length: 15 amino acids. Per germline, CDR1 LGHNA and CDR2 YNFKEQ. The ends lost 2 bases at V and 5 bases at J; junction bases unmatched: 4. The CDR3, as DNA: TGTGCCAGCAGCCAACGACTAGCGGGAAGGGAGACCCAGTACTTC. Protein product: CASSQRLAGRETQYF.

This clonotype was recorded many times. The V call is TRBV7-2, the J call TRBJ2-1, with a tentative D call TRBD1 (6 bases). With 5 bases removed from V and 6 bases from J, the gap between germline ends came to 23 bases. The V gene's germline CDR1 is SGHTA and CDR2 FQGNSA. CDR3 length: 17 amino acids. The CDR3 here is CASSPLPSGHSGNEQFF. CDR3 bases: TGTGCCAGCAGCCCTCTCCCATCGGGACACTCCGGCAATGAGCAGTTCTTC.

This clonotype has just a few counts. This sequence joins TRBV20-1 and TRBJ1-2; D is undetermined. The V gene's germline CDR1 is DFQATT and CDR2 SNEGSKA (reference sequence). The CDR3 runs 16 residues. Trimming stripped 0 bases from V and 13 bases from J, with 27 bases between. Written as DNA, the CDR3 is TGCAGTGCTAGAGATGTATTAAGTGGCGGAGGGAACCCTACCACCTTC. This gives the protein CSARDVLSGGGNPTTF.

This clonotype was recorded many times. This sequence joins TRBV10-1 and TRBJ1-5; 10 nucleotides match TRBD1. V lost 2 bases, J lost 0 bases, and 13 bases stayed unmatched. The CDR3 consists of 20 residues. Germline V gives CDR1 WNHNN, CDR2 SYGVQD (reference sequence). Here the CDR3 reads CASSERARDRGQISNQPQHF. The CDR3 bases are TGCGCCAGCAGTGAGAGAGCCCGGGACAGGGGCCAGATTAGCAATCAGCCCCAGCATTTT.

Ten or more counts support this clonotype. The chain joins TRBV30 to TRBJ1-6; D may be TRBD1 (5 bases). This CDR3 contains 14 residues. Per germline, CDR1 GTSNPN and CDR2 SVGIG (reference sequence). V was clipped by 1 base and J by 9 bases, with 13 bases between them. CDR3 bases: TGTGCCTGGAGTGGAGGGGTTCGTACTTCACCCCTCCACTTT. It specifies CAWSGGVRTSPLHF.

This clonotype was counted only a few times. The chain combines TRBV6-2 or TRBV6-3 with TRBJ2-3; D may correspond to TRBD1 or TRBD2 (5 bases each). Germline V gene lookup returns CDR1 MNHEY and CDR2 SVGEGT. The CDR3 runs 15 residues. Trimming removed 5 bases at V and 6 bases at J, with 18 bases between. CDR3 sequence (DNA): TGTGCCAGCAGTCCCGGGGACGGCTCCGGGGATACGCAGTATTTT. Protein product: CASSPGDGSGDTQYF.